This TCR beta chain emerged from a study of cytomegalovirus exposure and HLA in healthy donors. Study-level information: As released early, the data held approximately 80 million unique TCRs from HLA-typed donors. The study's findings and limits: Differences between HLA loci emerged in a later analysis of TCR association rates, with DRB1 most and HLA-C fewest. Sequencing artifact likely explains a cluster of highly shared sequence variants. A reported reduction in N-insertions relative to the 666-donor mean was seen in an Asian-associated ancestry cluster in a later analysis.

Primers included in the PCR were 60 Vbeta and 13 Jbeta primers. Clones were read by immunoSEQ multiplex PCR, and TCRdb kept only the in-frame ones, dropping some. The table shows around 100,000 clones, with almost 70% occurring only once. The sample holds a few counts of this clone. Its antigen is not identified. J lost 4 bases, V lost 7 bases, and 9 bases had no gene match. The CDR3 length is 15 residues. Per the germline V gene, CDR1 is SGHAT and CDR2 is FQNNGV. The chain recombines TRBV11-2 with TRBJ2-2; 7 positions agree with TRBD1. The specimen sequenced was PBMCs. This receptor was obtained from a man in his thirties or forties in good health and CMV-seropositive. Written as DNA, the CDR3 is TGTGCCAGCAACAACAGGGGTCGGGGCACCGGGGAGCTGTTTTTT. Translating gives CASNNRGRGTGELFF.